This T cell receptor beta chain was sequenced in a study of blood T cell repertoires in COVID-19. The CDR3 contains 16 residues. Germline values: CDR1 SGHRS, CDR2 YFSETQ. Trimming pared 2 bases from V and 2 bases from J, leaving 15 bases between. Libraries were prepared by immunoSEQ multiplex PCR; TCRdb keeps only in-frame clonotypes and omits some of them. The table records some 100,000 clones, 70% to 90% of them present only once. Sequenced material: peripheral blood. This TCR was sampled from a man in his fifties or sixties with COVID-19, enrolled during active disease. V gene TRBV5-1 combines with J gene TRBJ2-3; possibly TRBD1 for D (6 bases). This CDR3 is CASSFLGAPTTDTQYF. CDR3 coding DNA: TGCGCCAGCAGCTTCTTGGGGGCGCCAACCACAGATACGCAGTATTTT.